This T cell receptor (beta chain) is from a study of Ad26.COV2.S vaccination and SARS-CoV-2 variants. About the research overall: The study gave Ad26.COV2.S intramuscularly, once or twice 56 days apart. Study-wide results and caveats: Breadth of non-spike TCRs did not differ between vaccinees and placebo recipients. Quantification of TCR breadth and depth may have yielded underestimates of total T cell responses.

The CDR3 spans 16 residues. V was trimmed by 3 bases and J by 1 base, leaving 12 bases between them. Looked up from germline, CDR1 is ENHRY and CDR2 is SYGVKD. As to treatment: around 19 received Ad26.COV2.S at low or high dose, single or two shots; about 5 received placebo; per-sample allocation not given. All samples were drawn on day 63, counting from the first vaccine or placebo injection. Method: immunoSEQ multiplex PCR; TCRdb's copy keeps in-frame clones and lacks some. The repertoire holds about 410,000 clones, approximately 91% seen once, with roughly 3% in the top ten. Notes on this clone: Its antigen is still unknown.

The chain is built from TRBV10-3 and TRBJ2-2; D is possibly TRBD1 (5 bases). The sequence was collected from a person aged 18-65 years who received the Ad26.COV2.S COVID-19 vaccine or a placebo. The material sequenced was peripheral blood, taken in a trial of Ad26.COV2.S vaccine versus placebo. The CDR3 here is CAISELDTGNTGELFF. The CDR3 DNA sequence: TGTGCCATCAGTGAATTAGATACAGGGAACACCGGGGAGCTGTTTTTT.